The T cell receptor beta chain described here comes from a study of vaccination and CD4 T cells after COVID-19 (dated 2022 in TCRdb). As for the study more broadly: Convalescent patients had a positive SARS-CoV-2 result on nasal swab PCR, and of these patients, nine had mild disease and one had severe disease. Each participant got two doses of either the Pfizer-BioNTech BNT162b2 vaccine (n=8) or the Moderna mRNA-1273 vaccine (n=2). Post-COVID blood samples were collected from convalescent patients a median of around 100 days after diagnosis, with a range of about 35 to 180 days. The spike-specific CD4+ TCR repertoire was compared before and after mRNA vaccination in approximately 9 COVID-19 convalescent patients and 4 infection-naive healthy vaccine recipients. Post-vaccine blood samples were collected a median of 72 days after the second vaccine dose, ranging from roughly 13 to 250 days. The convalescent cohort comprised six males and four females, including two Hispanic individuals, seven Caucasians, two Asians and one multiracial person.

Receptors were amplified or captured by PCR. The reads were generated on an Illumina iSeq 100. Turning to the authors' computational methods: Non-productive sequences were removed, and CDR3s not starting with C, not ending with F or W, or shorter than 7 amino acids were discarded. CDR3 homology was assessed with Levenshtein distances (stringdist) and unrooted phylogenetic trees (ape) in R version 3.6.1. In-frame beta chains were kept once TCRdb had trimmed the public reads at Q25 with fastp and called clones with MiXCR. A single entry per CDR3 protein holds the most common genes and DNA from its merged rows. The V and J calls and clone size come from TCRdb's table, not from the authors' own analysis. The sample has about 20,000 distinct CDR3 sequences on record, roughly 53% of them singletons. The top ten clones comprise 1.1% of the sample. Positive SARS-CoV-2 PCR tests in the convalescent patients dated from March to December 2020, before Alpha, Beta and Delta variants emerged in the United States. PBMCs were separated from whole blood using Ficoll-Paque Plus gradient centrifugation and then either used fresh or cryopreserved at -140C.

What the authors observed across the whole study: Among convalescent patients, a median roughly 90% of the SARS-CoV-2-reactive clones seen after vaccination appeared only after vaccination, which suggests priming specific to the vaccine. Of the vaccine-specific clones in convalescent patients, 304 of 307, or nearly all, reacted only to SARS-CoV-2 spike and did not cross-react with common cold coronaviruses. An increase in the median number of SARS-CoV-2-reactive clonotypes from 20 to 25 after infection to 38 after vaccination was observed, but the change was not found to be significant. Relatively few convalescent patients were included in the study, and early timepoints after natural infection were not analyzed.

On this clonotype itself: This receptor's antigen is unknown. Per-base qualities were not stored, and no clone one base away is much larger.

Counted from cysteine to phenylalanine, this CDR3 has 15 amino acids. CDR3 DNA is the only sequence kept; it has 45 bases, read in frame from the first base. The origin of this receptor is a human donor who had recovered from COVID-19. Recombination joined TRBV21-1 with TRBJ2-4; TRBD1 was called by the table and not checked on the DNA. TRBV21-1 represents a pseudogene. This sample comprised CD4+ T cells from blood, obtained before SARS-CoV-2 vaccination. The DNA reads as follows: TGTGCCAGCCCTGAAGGGGGAGTGGCCAAAAACATTCAGTACTTC. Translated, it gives CASPEGGVAKNIQYF.